One and the same sample provided the 10 T cell receptor beta chains below, sequenced in a study of neurological immune-mediated disorders. MiXCR was run by TCRdb on the 5' RACE reads, yielding one entry per CDR3 protein. The table shows 27,000 or so distinct CDR3 sequences, with roughly 15% occurring only once. Sequencing was done on a sample of PBMCs. These receptors were taken from a man aged 65-85 years in good health.

In this sample, this clonotype turned up many times. The V and J genes are TRBV10-3 and TRBJ2-3; 8 nucleotides agree with TRBD1. The J segment lost 1 base and the V segment lost 6 bases, leaving 3 bases of the junction unmatched. Germline CDR1 ENHRY, CDR2 SYGVKD. This CDR3 has 14 amino acids. The chain's CDR3 is CAIRDRGGTDTQYF. Here the CDR3 DNA reads TGTGCCATCAGAGACAGGGGCGGCACAGATACGCAGTATTTT.

This clonotype was observed at least ten times. The chain uses TRBV7-2 and TRBJ1-6, with unresolved D. The CDR3 length is 15 residues. The germline CDR1 and CDR2 sequences are SGHTA and FQGNSA. Trimming pared 5 bases from V and 5 bases from J, leaving 13 bases between. CDR3 DNA sequence: TGTGCCAGCAGCCCTAGAGGAGTTAATAATTCACCCCTCCACTTT. It encodes CASSPRGVNNSPLHF.

This clonotype was recorded many times. This chain uses TRBV12-3 or TRBV12-4 with TRBJ2-7, with 8 bases that match TRBD2. CDR3 length: 14 amino acids. Trimming at V came to 6 bases and at J to 0 bases, leaving 4 bases not matched to a gene. DNA of the CDR3: TGTGCCAGCAGCGGGGGGGGCGACTCCTACGAGCAGTACTTC. Its translation: CASSGGGDSYEQYF.

This clonotype was seen at least ten times. The chain recombines TRBV7-9 with TRBJ1-4; 9 bases are a match to TRBD1. Germline CDR1 is SEHNR and CDR2 is FQNEAQ (reference sequence). After removal of 5 bases from V and 7 bases from J, the junction contained 2 bases not matched to a gene. CDR3 size: 13 residues. The CDR3 is CASSADRGEKLFF. In DNA form, the CDR3 reads TGTGCCAGCAGCGCGGACAGGGGTGAAAAACTGTTTTTT.

This clonotype has only one observation. The rearrangement joins TRBV6-4 to TRBJ2-1; 10 bases are a match to TRBD2. Looked up from germline, CDR1 is MRHNA and CDR2 is SNTAGT. The junction had 3 bases not matched to a gene; V was cut back by 2 bases and J by 5 bases. The CDR3 is 15 residues long. The CDR3 DNA is TGTGCCAGCAGTGACGCTACTAGCGGGAACAATGAGCAGTTCTTC. Amino acids: CASSDATSGNNEQFF.

In this sample, this clonotype turned up many times. The J gene is TRBJ2-2, the V gene TRBV5-1; D is uncertain. The V gene lost 2 bases and the J gene lost 5 bases, with 10 bases spanning the gap. The CDR3 has 14 amino acids. From germline, CDR1 is SGHRS and CDR2 YFSETQ. The CDR3 DNA reads as TGCGCCAGCAGCTTATTAGGGCCGACCGGGGAGCTGTTTTTT. This translates into CASSLLGPTGELFF.

This clonotype occurred many times. The rearrangement links TRBV6-2 or TRBV6-3 to TRBJ1-3; D is perhaps TRBD1 (5 bases). Germline V lookup: CDR1 MNHEY, CDR2 SVGEGT. V was clipped by 1 base and J by 4 bases, with 8 bases between them. CDR3 length: 14 residues. Written as DNA, the CDR3 is TGTGCCAGCAGTTACTTCGACAGCGGAAACACCATATATTTT. Residues: CASSYFDSGNTIYF.

Ten or more counts support this clonotype. The V and J genes are TRBV7-2 and TRBJ1-1, with D uncertain. The germline V and J ends were trimmed by 1 base and 2 bases, with 11 bases remaining between them. The V gene's germline CDR1 is SGHTA and CDR2 FQGNSA. The CDR3 has 15 amino acids. The CDR3 protein is CASSLDSGINTEAFF. In nucleotides, the CDR3 is TGTGCCAGCAGCTTAGATTCCGGGATAAACACTGAAGCTTTCTTT.

This clonotype has a count of ten or more. The chain recombines TRBV4-2 with TRBJ2-1; 8 positions match TRBD2. V lost 1 base, J lost 6 bases, and 8 bases stayed unmatched. The germline CDR1 and CDR2 sequences are LGHNA and YNFKEQ. The CDR3 consists of 16 residues. CDR3 sequence: CASSQVWRGAGNEQFF. CDR3 DNA sequence: TGTGCCAGCAGCCAAGTTTGGCGGGGGGCGGGCAATGAGCAGTTCTTC.

This clonotype was detected ten times or more. V usage is TRBV6-5 and J usage is TRBJ1-3, with no clear D. Germline assignment: CDR1 MNHEY and CDR2 SVGAGI. The CDR3 is 14 amino acids. V shed 4 bases and J shed 1 base, with 8 bases lying between them. CDR3 DNA sequence: TGTGCCAGCAGTTCTAGGGTATCTGGAAACACCATATATTTT. Its translation is CASSSRVSGNTIYF.